Below are 10 T cell receptor beta chains sequenced from a single sample in a study of blood T cell repertoires in COVID-19. Repertoires were generated with immunoSEQ multiplex PCR, while TCRdb's copy carries only in-frame clones and drops some. The sample has about 220,000 clones, about 87% seen once; the top ten hold 2.5% to 3%. The sequenced sample consisted of PBMCs or T cells enriched from blood (not recorded which). The receptors stem from a woman aged 25 to 39 who had recovered from COVID-19.

The rearrangement links TRBV6-2 or TRBV6-3 to TRBJ2-5; D is uncertain. Trimming took off 0 bases at V and 2 bases at J, with 7 bases between the two ends. Germline values: CDR1 MNHEY, CDR2 SVGEGT. CDR3 length: 14 residues. This chain's CDR3 is CASSYSGIQETQYF. Written as DNA, the CDR3 is TGTGCCAGCAGTTACTCTGGCATACAAGAGACCCAGTACTTC.

As for this clone: The sample has other DNA sequences that encode this CDR3 too. J is TRBJ2-7 and V is TRBV7-2, with 7 bases that match TRBD2. CDR3 size: 15 residues. Trimming took 0 bases from V and 0 from J; bases not matched to a gene: 2. Germline lookup yields CDR1 SGHTA and CDR2 FQGNSA. The CDR3 bases are TGTGCCAGCAGCTTAGCGGGGGGGAGCTCCTACGAGCAGTACTTC. This gives the protein CASSLAGGSSYEQYF.

V is TRBV7-2 and J is TRBJ2-3, with unresolved D. The CDR3 spans 15 residues. CDR1 is SGHTA, CDR2 FQGNSA, per germline. Trimming removed 2 bases at V and 1 base at J, with 10 bases between. The CDR3 here is CASSLMTPGTDTQYF. In DNA, the CDR3 is TGTGCCAGCAGCTTAATGACTCCTGGCACAGATACGCAGTATTTT.

This clone is a singleton in its sample. The rearrangement uses TRBV7-8 and TRBJ1-5, with 8 bases lining up with TRBD1. CDR3 size: 17 residues. Germline trimming cut 1 base from V and 2 bases from J; bases unmatched to any gene: 7. The germline gives CDR1 SGHVS, CDR2 FQNEAQ. DNA of the CDR3: TGTGCCAGCAGCTTAGGCATCGGACAGGGACGCAATCAGCCCCAGCATTTT. This encodes CASSLGIGQGRNQPQHF.

The J gene is TRBJ2-5, the V gene TRBV2; the D gene is possibly TRBD2 (5 bases). Germline V CDR1 and CDR2: SNHLY, FYNNEI. V was clipped by 6 bases and J by 2 bases, with 10 bases between them. This CDR3 comprises 13 residues. CDR3 in amino acids: CASRALAQETQYF. The CDR3 region has the DNA TGTGCCAGCAGGGCGTTAGCGCAAGAGACCCAGTACTTC.

This clone came up a few times. V gene TRBV7-8 combines with J gene TRBJ2-7; TRBD2 agrees at 13 bases. The CDR3 extends over 16 amino acids. V lost 1 base to trimming and J lost 2 bases; unmatched junction nucleotides: 2. Germline CDR1 and CDR2: SGHVS and FQNEAQ. The CDR3 DNA reads as TGTGCCAGCAGCTTAGGGGGACTAGCGGGGACCTACGAGCAGTACTTC. Amino acids: CASSLGGLAGTYEQYF.

The V and J genes are TRBV18 and TRBJ1-3; D is ambiguous. V shed 0 bases and J shed 0 bases, with 15 bases lying between them. The germline CDR1 and CDR2 sequences are KGHSH and LQKENI. This CDR3 spans 18 amino acids. CDR3 DNA sequence: TGTGCCAGCTCACCACCGGGCGACCTAAGGTTCTCTGGAAACACCATATATTTT. Translation: CASSPPGDLRFSGNTIYF.

For the CDR3, the DNA is TGTGCCATCAGTGAGTCGTCGCGGGGAGGGGGAGATACGCAGTATTTT. Its translation is CAISESSRGGGDTQYF. The chain couples TRBV10-3 to TRBJ2-3; a weak D match, TRBD2 (7 bases). This CDR3 spans 16 amino acids. The germline V gene has CDR1 ENHRY and CDR2 SYGVKD. V was clipped by 0 bases and J by 5 bases, with 15 bases between them.

This clone is a singleton in its sample. The rearrangement joins TRBV19 to TRBJ1-1; D remains ambiguous. CDR1 and CDR2 from the germline V gene are LNHDA and SQIVND (reference sequence). The ends were cut back, 0 bases at V and 13 bases at J, with 18 bases in the middle. This CDR3 has 14 residues. The CDR3 DNA reads as TGTGCCAGTAGTATAGATCGATTGGTGGGGAGGGTTTTCTTT. It is translated as CASSIDRLVGRVFF.

The gene calls are TRBV3-1 (or the pseudogene TRBV3-2) and TRBJ1-3; no reliable D call. Trimming pared 5 bases from V and 6 bases from J, leaving 11 bases between. The CDR3 totals 13 residues. Germline-derived CDR1 and CDR2 are LGHDT and YNNKEL (reference sequence). CDR3 nucleotides: TGTGCCAGCAGCAATAAAGCGTTAAACACCATATATTTT. This codes for CASSNKALNTIYF.